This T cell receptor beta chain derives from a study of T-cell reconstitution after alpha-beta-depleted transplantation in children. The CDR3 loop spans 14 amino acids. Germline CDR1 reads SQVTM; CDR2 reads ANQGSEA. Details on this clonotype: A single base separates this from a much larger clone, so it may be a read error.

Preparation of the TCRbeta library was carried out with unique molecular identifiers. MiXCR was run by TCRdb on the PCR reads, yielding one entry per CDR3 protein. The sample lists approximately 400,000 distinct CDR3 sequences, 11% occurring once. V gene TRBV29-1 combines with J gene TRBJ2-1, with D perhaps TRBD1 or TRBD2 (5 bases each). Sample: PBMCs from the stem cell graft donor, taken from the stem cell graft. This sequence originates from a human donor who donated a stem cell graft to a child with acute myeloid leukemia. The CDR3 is CSGERGKDTNEQFF. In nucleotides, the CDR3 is TGCAGCGGTGAACGGGGCAAAGACACGAATGAGCAGTTCTTC.